The source of this TCR beta chain is a study of blood T cell repertoires in COVID-19. Under the authors' procedure: Reference gene primer amplification gave estimated nucleated cell counts. TCRdb's table, derived via immunoSEQ multiplex PCR, lists solely in-frame clones and lacks some. The V and J calls and the clone size are those of that table, but D and trimming were determined from the DNA. The sample has fewer than 200,000 clones; 80% to 95% are singletons. CDR3 size: 13 residues. Per germline, CDR1 SGDLS and CDR2 YYNGEE. The V and J ends lost 0 bases and 7 bases respectively, with 9 bases between them.

The sequenced material came from peripheral blood. V is TRBV9 and J is TRBJ2-3; D unclear. This clonotype was obtained from a woman aged 45-65 years with acute or convalescent COVID-19. DNA of the CDR3: TGTGCCAGCAGCGTAGAGGAGATAAATACGCAGTATTTT. This sequence encodes CASSVEEINTQYF.